One and the same sample provided the 30 T cell receptor beta chains below, sequenced in a study of cytomegalovirus exposure and HLA in healthy donors. 60 Vbeta and 13 Jbeta primers were used in PCR. Here immunoSEQ multiplex PCR was the method, and the copy in TCRdb shows in-frame clones only, minus some. The repertoire has approximately 140,000 clones, over 70% of them found once; the top ten carry roughly 4%. Sequencing was performed on PBMCs. Receptor source: a woman aged 40 to 49 in good health and CMV-seronegative.

The CDR3 region is CASSYYDFGQNTEAFF. DNA of the CDR3: TGTGCCAGCAGTTACTACGACTTTGGCCAGAACACTGAAGCTTTCTTT. V gene TRBV6-5 combines with J gene TRBJ1-1, with D unclear. This CDR3 contains 16 residues. The V gene's germline CDR1 is MNHEY and CDR2 SVGAGI. Trimming stripped 1 base from V and 1 base from J, with 13 bases between.

V gene TRBV4-3 combines with J gene TRBJ1-5; 8 nucleotides match TRBD1. The germline gives CDR1 LGHNA, CDR2 YSLEER. The CDR3 consists of 18 residues. The junction had 10 bases not matched to a gene; V was cut back by 0 bases and J by 3 bases. For the CDR3, the DNA is TGCGCCAGCAGCCAAGATCTCCCTCGGACAGGGATCAATCAGCCCCAGCATTTT. This translates into CASSQDLPRTGINQPQHF.

The rearrangement links TRBV5-1 to TRBJ2-1; 10 bases map to TRBD1. CDR3 size: 18 residues. V shed 7 bases, J shed 3 bases, and the junction held 16 bases outside the gene matches. Germline CDR1 SGHRS, CDR2 YFSETQ. CDR3 sequence: CASWTTGQGVQGYNEQFF. CDR3 bases: TGCGCCAGCTGGACAACAGGACAGGGGGTCCAAGGCTACAATGAGCAGTTCTTC. The complete variable domain, with remaining parts taken from reference TRBV5-1 and TRBJ2-1, reads KAGVTQTPRYLIKTRGQQVTLSCSPISGHRSVSWYQQTPGQGLQFLFEYFSETQRNKGNFPGRFSGRQFSNSRSEMNVSTLELGDSALYLCASWTTGQGVQGYNEQFFGPGTRLTVL.

This clone was seen only once. This chain connects TRBV28 to TRBJ2-1; D is uncertain. Germline V CDR1 and CDR2: MDHEN, SYDVKM. The CDR3 sequence is 10 residues long. The ends were cut back, 4 bases at V and 11 bases at J, with 6 bases in the middle. The CDR3 protein is CASSSGKQFF. DNA for the CDR3: TGTGCCAGCAGTTCCGGTAAGCAGTTCTTC.

This chain joins TRBV7-3 and TRBJ1-6; TRBD1 aligns across 8 bases. The CDR3 has 15 amino acids. V lost 5 bases to trimming and J lost 4 bases; unmatched junction nucleotides: 4. CDR1 and CDR2 (germline): SGHTA, FQGTGA. DNA of the CDR3: TGTGCCAGCAGCCCGGGACAGGCGTATAATTCACCCCTCCACTTT. This codes for CASSPGQAYNSPLHF. The full variable domain, in which reference TRBV7-3 and TRBJ1-6 provide the parts outside the CDR3, is GAGVSQTPSNKVTEKGKYVELRCDPISGHTALYWYRQSLGQGPEFLIYFQGTGAADDSGLPNDRFFAVRPEGSVSTLKIQRTERGDSAVYLCASSPGQAYNSPLHFGNGTRLTVT.

This chain uses TRBV7-6 with TRBJ2-7; 12 nucleotides match TRBD2. Germline trimming cut 5 bases from V and 4 bases from J; bases unmatched to any gene: 9. This CDR3 is 16 amino acids long. The V gene's germline CDR1 is SGHVS and CDR2 FNYEAQ. This CDR3 reads CASSEETSGSLYEQYF. The CDR3 bases are TGTGCCAGCAGCGAAGAGACTAGCGGGAGTCTATACGAGCAGTACTTC.

J is TRBJ1-3 and V is TRBV7-2, with D unclear. Germline values: CDR1 SGHTA, CDR2 FQGNSA. The CDR3 extends over 18 amino acids. The V and J ends lost 1 base and 0 bases respectively, with 16 bases between them. The CDR3 loop reads CASSLEVIGLSSGNTIYF. The CDR3 DNA reads as TGTGCCAGCAGCTTAGAAGTTATAGGACTGAGCTCTGGAAACACCATATATTTT.

The J gene is TRBJ2-1, the V gene TRBV7-6; 8 bases agree with TRBD1. Germline CDR1 SGHVS, CDR2 FNYEAQ. Trimming took 4 bases from V and 2 from J; bases not matched to a gene: 4. This CDR3 contains 15 residues. The CDR3 coding sequence is TGTGCCAGCAGCTCCCGACAGGGGACCTACAATGAGCAGTTCTTC. Protein sequence: CASSSRQGTYNEQFF.

This chain links TRBV18 with TRBJ1-5; 9 bases agree with TRBD1. The germline CDR1 and CDR2 sequences are KGHSH and LQKENI. The ends lost 3 bases at V and 9 bases at J; junction bases unmatched: 9. The CDR3 spans 15 residues. In DNA form, the CDR3 reads TGTGCCAGCTCACCGACAGGGGGGGATTCTGGGCCCCAGCATTTT. Its protein product is CASSPTGGDSGPQHF. Full variable domain (outside the CDR3, taken from reference TRBV18 and TRBJ1-5): NAGVMQNPRHLVRRRGQEARLRCSPMKGHSHVYWYRQLPEEGLKFMVYLQKENIIDESGMPKERFSAEFPKEGPSILRIQQVVRGDSAAYFCASSPTGGDSGPQHFGDGTRLSIL.

V and J are TRBV18 and TRBJ1-1, with 10 nucleotides matching TRBD1. Germline V CDR1 and CDR2: KGHSH, LQKENI. The CDR3 runs to 16 residues. V gave up 6 bases and J gave up 4 bases; unmatched junction bases: 11. The CDR3 sequence: CASSGNPGQGLTEAFF. CDR3 nucleotide sequence: TGTGCCAGCTCCGGAAACCCGGGACAGGGGCTCACTGAAGCTTTCTTT.

The V gene is TRBV4-1, the J gene TRBJ1-5, with a tentative D call TRBD1 (5 bases). The CDR3 contains 16 residues. The germline V and J ends were trimmed by 0 bases and 3 bases, with 12 bases remaining between them. Germline CDR1 and CDR2: MGHRA and YSYEKL. The CDR3 bases are TGCGCCAGCAGCCAAGAAGGACACGGGCTCAATCAGCCCCAGCATTTT. Protein sequence: CASSQEGHGLNQPQHF.

This clone turned up a few times. The genes are TRBV5-6 and TRBJ2-5, with D perhaps TRBD2 (6 bases). Germline V gene sequence: CDR1 SGHDT, CDR2 YYEEEE. The CDR3 is made up of 15 amino acids. The V end was cut by 4 bases, the J end by 0 bases, with 13 bases between. In nucleotides, the CDR3 is TGTGCCAGCAGCGCCGGGACTGAGTACCAAGAGACCCAGTACTTC. It is translated as CASSAGTEYQETQYF.

The chain joins TRBV29-1 to TRBJ2-7; 7 nucleotides line up with TRBD1. V lost 4 bases and J lost 3; bases outside the gene matches: 12. The CDR3 runs to 15 residues. CDR1 SQVTM and CDR2 ANQGSEA come from the germline V gene. This chain's CDR3 is CSVVPRQGNNYEQYF. The CDR3 nucleotides are TGCAGCGTTGTCCCCCGACAGGGAAATAACTACGAGCAGTACTTC.

The CDR3 protein is CASSVSGTSGNEQFF. CDR3 bases: TGTGCCAGCAGCGTCTCCGGGACTAGCGGGAATGAGCAGTTCTTC. This chain links TRBV9 with TRBJ2-1, with TRBD2 matching 12 bases. The CDR3 runs to 15 residues. The V gene's germline CDR1 is SGDLS and CDR2 YYNGEE. The V segment lost 2 bases and the J segment 7 bases; nucleotides outside the gene matches: 4.

The chain recombines TRBV19 with TRBJ2-7; maybe TRBD1 (6 bases). The V and J ends lost 5 bases and 0 bases respectively, with 32 bases between them. The CDR3 has 21 residues. Germline assignment: CDR1 LNHDA and CDR2 SQIVND (reference sequence). CDR3 nucleotides: TGTGCCAGTAGTTCACAGGTACGGGGACACGGGTTACTCCGGACCTCCTACGAGCAGTACTTC. Translated: CASSSQVRGHGLLRTSYEQYF.

The V call is TRBV6-1, the J call TRBJ2-1, with 9 bases lining up with TRBD1. Germline-derived CDR1 and CDR2 are MNHNS and SASEGT. Trimming took 5 bases from V and 5 from J; bases not matched to a gene: 4. The CDR3 is 14 residues long. This CDR3 is CASSIRTGDNEQFF. CDR3 nucleotides: TGTGCCAGCAGTATTCGGACAGGGGACAATGAGCAGTTCTTC.

The rearrangement joins TRBV19 to TRBJ2-5; a possible D gene is TRBD1 (6 bases). The V end lost 0 bases, the J end lost 5 bases, and 13 bases lay between the germline ends. The CDR3 covers 15 residues. The V gene's germline CDR1 is LNHDA and CDR2 SQIVND (reference sequence). The CDR3 DNA reads as TGTGCCAGTAGTATAGAGGCCACAGGGTACGAGACCCAGTACTTC. As protein: CASSIEATGYETQYF.

This chain connects TRBV4-2 to TRBJ2-7; 9 nucleotides match TRBD1. Germline V lookup: CDR1 LGHNA, CDR2 YNFKEQ. This CDR3 comprises 15 residues. Trimming cost V 4 bases and J 5 bases; bases outside gene matches: 9. CDR3 bases: TGTGCCAGCAGCCTATCAACAGGGGGCGGCGACGAGCAGTACTTC. Protein sequence: CASSLSTGGGDEQYF.

The chain carries TRBV4-3 and TRBJ1-3; D ambiguous. Germline assignment: CDR1 LGHNA and CDR2 YSLEER. This CDR3 has 16 residues. Trimming took 2 bases from V and 0 from J, leaving 11 bases between them. The CDR3 bases are TGCGCCAGCAGCCAATACGGGGTCTCCTCTGGAAACACCATATATTTT. Translation gives CASSQYGVSSGNTIYF.

This clone was recorded a few times. The V call is TRBV2, the J call TRBJ1-1, with D unclear. This CDR3 contains 14 residues. CDR1 and CDR2 from the germline V gene are SNHLY and FYNNEI. V was shortened by 3 bases and J by 3 bases, with 11 bases between the two germline ends. For the CDR3, the DNA is TGTGCCAGCAGTGAGCGGGTCTGGTACACTGAAGCTTTCTTT. This translates into CASSERVWYTEAFF.

The chain links TRBV5-4 to TRBJ2-7, with 11 bases that match TRBD2. The junction had 8 bases not matched to a gene; V was cut back by 0 bases and J by 6 bases. The germline CDR1 and CDR2 sequences are SGHNT and YYREEE (reference sequence). CDR3 length: 16 amino acids. The CDR3 DNA reads as TGTGCCAGCAGCTTGGTTGGTACTAGCGGGAGAGTCGAGCAGTACTTC. It codes for CASSLVGTSGRVEQYF.

CDR3 residues: CASSLSRSSYEQYF. For the CDR3, the DNA is TGTGCCAGCAGTTTGTCCCGGAGCTCCTACGAGCAGTACTTC. The chain is built from TRBV27 and TRBJ2-7; unclear D gene. The CDR3 runs 14 residues. Trimming cost V 3 bases and J 0 bases, with 9 bases left between them. Germline CDR1 MNHEY, CDR2 SMNVEV (reference sequence).

This chain connects TRBV10-3 to TRBJ1-5, with 7 bases lining up with TRBD1. The germline V gene has CDR1 ENHRY and CDR2 SYGVKD. V lost 3 bases to trimming and J lost 11 bases; unmatched junction nucleotides: 16. This CDR3 has 16 residues. The CDR3 sequence: CAISEEGGGGRDTQHF. CDR3 nucleotides: TGTGCCATCAGTGAAGAGGGCGGAGGGGGCCGCGATACCCAGCATTTT.

This chain links TRBV6-6 with TRBJ1-4; a possible D gene is TRBD1 (5 bases). This CDR3 spans 14 amino acids. V was trimmed by 2 bases and J by 6 bases, leaving 10 bases between them. Germline CDR1 MNHNY, CDR2 SVGAGI (reference sequence). The CDR3: CASSYRQGDEKLFF. In DNA form, the CDR3 reads TGTGCCAGCAGTTACAGGCAGGGTGATGAAAAACTGTTTTTT.

The chain is built from TRBV4-2 and TRBJ2-1, with a tentative D call TRBD2 (5 bases). CDR3 length equals 19 residues. Germline CDR1 is LGHNA and CDR2 is YNFKEQ. V was shortened by 0 bases and J by 7 bases, with 25 bases between the two germline ends. In DNA form, the CDR3 reads TGTGCCAGCAGCCAAGATCCCGACCCTTTAGCGACGGTATGGAATGAGCAGTTCTTC. Translation: CASSQDPDPLATVWNEQFF.

The sample holds a few counts of this clone. The DNA for the CDR3 is TGTGCCAGCAGCCCCATTCCCTCCTCGGGACAGACTAACTATGGCTACACCTTC. As protein: CASSPIPSSGQTNYGYTF. The chain has TRBV9 and TRBJ1-2, with 7 positions matching TRBD1. The germline V gene encodes CDR1 SGDLS and CDR2 YYNGEE. With V trimmed by 4 bases and J by 0 bases, 15 bases remained unmatched. The CDR3 is 18 residues long.

The rearrangement uses TRBV5-4 and TRBJ2-3, with TRBD2 matching 15 bases. Germline V gene sequence: CDR1 SGHNT, CDR2 YYREEE (reference sequence). The V gene end was trimmed by 4 bases and the J gene end by 4 bases; junction bases not matched to a gene: 1. The CDR3 runs to 15 residues. CDR3 sequence reads: CASSGTSGGPDTQYF. CDR3 nucleotides: TGTGCCAGCAGCGGGACTAGCGGGGGGCCAGATACGCAGTATTTT.

This rearrangement joins TRBV7-9 to TRBJ1-3, with a tentative D call TRBD1 (5 bases). Trimming took off 10 bases at V and 8 bases at J, with 18 bases between the two ends. The V gene's germline CDR1 is SEHNR and CDR2 FQNEAQ (reference sequence). The CDR3 has 13 residues. DNA of the CDR3: TGTGCCAACTCAGAGGAGTCCAGGGACACCATATATTTT. Its translation: CANSEESRDTIYF. Looking up the rest from reference TRBV7-9 and TRBJ1-3 gives the full variable domain: DTGVSQNPRHKITKRGQNVTFRCDPISEHNRLYWYRQTLGQGPEFLTYFQNEAQLEKSRLLSDRFSAERPKGSFSTLEIQRTEQGDSAMYLCANSEESRDTIYFGEGSWLTVV.

The rearrangement uses TRBV9 and TRBJ1-1, with a weak D call TRBD1 (6 bases). The CDR3 sequence is 14 residues long. Per germline, CDR1 SGDLS and CDR2 YYNGEE. With 2 bases removed from V and 1 base from J, the gap between germline ends came to 9 bases. The CDR3 coding sequence is TGTGCCAGCAGCGTGGGGACATCGAACACTGAAGCTTTCTTT. Translated, it gives CASSVGTSNTEAFF.

This clone was found once. V gene TRBV29-1 combines with J gene TRBJ1-4; maybe TRBD1 (6 bases). Germline V gene data show CDR1 as SQVTM and CDR2 as ANQGSEA. CDR3 length equals 15 residues. Trimming pared 6 bases from V and 8 bases from J, leaving 22 bases between. The CDR3 DNA reads TGCAGCGTGACACCGAGGGTAAAGGGGGAGGAAAAACTGTTTTTT. It encodes CSVTPRVKGEEKLFF.